The rows below give T cell receptor beta chains drawn from one sample of a study of OX40 agonist ivuxolimab in advanced cancers. Only in-frame clones appear in the TCRdb table, and some are missing; sequencing was by immunoSEQ multiplex PCR. The table records about 16,000 clones, roughly 92% of them present only once. The sample consisted of CD4+ or CD8+ T cells sorted from blood, taken in a trial of the OX40 agonist ivuxolimab. The receptors were sampled from an adult with an advanced solid tumor such as melanoma, head and neck, liver or kidney cancer. CDR3s include the opening cysteine and the closing phenylalanine or tryptophan. A D gene is named only where the DNA matches it firmly. The listing skips clone size in some rows; elsewhere it reads once, few, many or a size class.

cdr3_aa cdr3_nt clone_size v_call d_call j_call
CASSLAQGTDYGYTF TGTGCCAGCAGCTTAGCTCAGGGGACCGACTATGGCTACACCTTC - TRBV13 - TRBJ1-2
CASSLDRGVGTEAFF TGTGCCAGCAGCTTGGACAGGGGGGTCGGCACTGAAGCTTTCTTT - TRBV5-6 TRBD1 TRBJ1-1
CASSQPPGLGEQYF TGTGCCAGCAGCCAACCCCCAGGGTTGGGCGAGCAGTACTTC - TRBV14 - TRBJ2-7
CASAPGQFYEQYF TGTGCCAGCGCCCCGGGACAGTTCTACGAGCAGTACTTC - TRBV27 TRBD1 TRBJ2-7
CASSERGLNEQFF TGTGCCAGCAGTGAGCGAGGTCTCAATGAGCAGTTCTTC - TRBV2 - TRBJ2-1
CASSEGIWTEAFF TGCGCCAGCAGCGAGGGGATATGGACTGAAGCTTTCTTT few TRBV4-3 - TRBJ1-1
CASSWQVEKLFF TGTGCCAGCAGTTGGCAGGTTGAAAAACTGTTTTTT - TRBV28 - TRBJ1-4
CASSSTGLGQPQHF TGTGCCAGCAGCTCGACAGGGTTGGGGCAGCCCCAGCATTTT - TRBV5-6 TRBD1 TRBJ1-5
CASSTITGELFF TGTGCCAGCAGCACTATCACCGGGGAGCTGTTTTTT - TRBV7-2 - TRBJ2-2
CASSQHRGRNNEQFF TGCGCCAGCAGCCAGCACAGGGGGCGGAACAATGAGCAGTTCTTC - TRBV4-3 TRBD1 TRBJ2-1
CASSDLGGRSGTDTQYF TGTGCCAGCAGTGATCTGGGCGGGAGGTCGGGCACAGATACGCAGTATTTT - TRBV2 TRBD2 TRBJ2-3
CASSSTVNTEAFF TGTGCCAGCAGTTCAACAGTGAACACTGAAGCTTTCTTT - TRBV27 - TRBJ1-1
CASSESGASGRGYNEQFF TGTGCCAGCAGTGAAAGCGGGGCTAGCGGGAGGGGATACAATGAGCAGTTCTTC - TRBV2 TRBD2 TRBJ2-1
CASSLASTDRPNYGYTF TGTGCCAGCAGCTTAGCCTCCACGGACAGACCTAACTATGGCTACACCTTC once TRBV7-8 - TRBJ1-2
CASSPILRDEQFF TGTGCCAGCAGCCCTATTTTGAGGGATGAGCAGTTCTTC - TRBV5-4 - TRBJ2-1
CASSQDGHDYGYTF TGCGCCAGCAGCCAAGATGGACACGACTATGGCTACACCTTC few TRBV4-1 - TRBJ1-2
CSVAENTEAFF TGCAGCGTTGCAGAGAACACTGAAGCTTTCTTT - TRBV29-1 - TRBJ1-1
CASSVGGGGREKLFF TGTGCCAGCAGCGTAGGCGGAGGGGGCAGAGAAAAACTGTTTTTT - TRBV9 TRBD1 TRBJ1-4
CASGLVPVDRTYYEQYF TGTGCTAGTGGTTTGGTACCGGTGGACAGGACCTACTACGAGCAGTACTTC once TRBV12-5 TRBD1 TRBJ2-7
CASSNQGSSYEQYF TGTGCCAGTAGTAACCAGGGGAGCTCCTACGAGCAGTACTTC - TRBV19 - TRBJ2-7
CASSLDLRQGGTQYF TGTGCCAGCAGCTTAGATTTAAGGCAGGGAGGCACCCAGTACTTC - TRBV7-8 - TRBJ2-5
CASSVEGISTDTQYF TGTGCCAGCAGCGTGGAGGGTATTAGCACAGATACGCAGTATTTT - TRBV9 - TRBJ2-3